This T cell receptor (beta chain) was retrieved from a study of cytomegalovirus exposure and HLA in healthy donors. PCR employed 60 Vbeta and 13 Jbeta primers. Sequencing was performed with immunoSEQ multiplex PCR; in TCRdb, only in-frame clones are kept and a portion is missing. The sample yields 130,000 to 150,000 clones, around three quarters seen once. CDR1 MNHEY and CDR2 SMNVEV come from the germline V gene (reference sequence). The CDR3 runs 15 residues. Trimming at V came to 2 bases and at J to 4 bases, leaving 6 bases not matched to a gene. The sequenced material came from PBMCs. The TCR sequence derives from a man aged 40-49 years in good health and CMV-seropositive. The V and J genes are TRBV27 and TRBJ1-1, with 8 positions matching TRBD1. The CDR3 is CASSLGAGGSTEAFF. The DNA for the CDR3 is TGTGCCAGCAGTTTAGGGGCAGGGGGCTCCACTGAAGCTTTCTTT.